These 23 T cell receptor beta chains share one sample of origin, sequenced in a study of memory CD4+ T cells and cytomegalovirus serostatus. The sort gate was single viable CD3+CD4+CD8-CD45RO+ cells for memory CD4+ T cells. Profiling relied on immunoSEQ multiplex PCR, and the TCRdb table lists in-frame clones only, not all of them. Among under 50,000 clones, 65% to 80% were seen once, and the ten largest hold approximately 5.7%. The specimen sequenced was memory CD4+ T cells from blood. Receptor source: an adult in good health and CMV-seropositive.

V gene TRBV29-1 combines with J gene TRBJ1-5; 10 nucleotides match TRBD1. This CDR3 region has 12 residues. Germline loops: CDR1 SQVTM, CDR2 ANQGSEA. The V segment lost 6 bases and the J segment 6 bases; nucleotides outside the gene matches: 2. The CDR3: CSVRTGGQPQHF. Here the CDR3 DNA reads TGCAGCGTCCGGACAGGGGGTCAGCCCCAGCATTTT.

On this clone itself: Other DNA sequences in this sample translate to the same CDR3. J is TRBJ1-5 and V is TRBV5-1; no clear D gene. The V gene lost 0 bases and the J gene lost 4 bases, with 5 bases spanning the gap. From germline, CDR1 is SGHRS and CDR2 YFSETQ. This CDR3 contains 13 residues. CDR3 in amino acids: CASSLDGNQPQHF. The CDR3 nucleotides read TGCGCCAGCAGCTTGGACGGTAATCAGCCCCAGCATTTT.

V gene TRBV5-1 combines with J gene TRBJ1-4; TRBD1 matches 9 bases. CDR1 is SGHRS and CDR2 is YFSETQ in the germline V gene. CDR3 length: 17 amino acids. The DNA of the CDR3 is TGCGCTACCAAAGGAGGGACAGGGTTGGGCCTTAATGAAAAACTGTTTTTT. Amino acids: CATKGGTGLGLNEKLFF. Filled out from reference TRBV5-1 and TRBJ1-4, the complete variable domain reads KAGVTQTPRYLIKTRGQQVTLSCSPISGHRSVSWYQQTPGQGLQFLFEYFSETQRNKGNFPGRFSGRQFSNSRSEMNVSTLELGDSALYLCATKGGTGLGLNEKLFFGSGTQLSVL.

As for this clone: The sample contains more than one DNA sequence encoding this CDR3. V and J are TRBV18 and TRBJ2-5, with a tentative D call TRBD2 (7 bases). CDR1 and CDR2 from the germline V gene are KGHSH and LQKENI. The V end lost 2 bases, the J end lost 4 bases, and 11 bases lay between the germline ends. CDR3 length: 14 amino acids. The CDR3 is CASSPKGGGETQYF. The CDR3 region has the DNA TGTGCCAGCTCACCAAAGGGAGGGGGAGAGACCCAGTACTTC.

V usage is TRBV7-9 and J usage is TRBJ1-5; D gene ambiguous. The CDR3 consists of 12 residues. Trimming stripped 1 base from V and 5 bases from J, with 3 bases between. The germline V gene has CDR1 SEHNR and CDR2 FQNEAQ (reference sequence). The CDR3 sequence is CASSLDDQPQHF. The CDR3 DNA is TGTGCCAGCAGCTTAGATGATCAGCCCCAGCATTTT.

This clone was seen only a few times. This chain uses TRBV7-9 with TRBJ2-3, with a tentative D call TRBD2 (6 bases). This CDR3 spans 15 amino acids. CDR1 is SEHNR, CDR2 FQNEAQ, per germline (reference sequence). V lost 1 base to trimming and J lost 2 bases, with 10 bases between them. CDR3 bases: TGTGCCAGCAGCTTAGGGACTATAAACACAGATACGCAGTATTTT. This codes for CASSLGTINTDTQYF.

This clone was observed once. The CDR3 DNA is TGTGCCAGCAGCTTGGTAGGGAAAGCCTACGAGCAGTACTTC. It translates to CASSLVGKAYEQYF. This rearrangement joins TRBV5-8 to TRBJ2-7; D is unresolved. Germline assignment: CDR1 SGHTS and CDR2 YDEGEE. V was trimmed by 0 bases and J by 2 bases, leaving 9 bases between them. This CDR3 region has 14 residues.

The rearrangement uses TRBV5-1 and TRBJ1-3; D is unresolved. The germline CDR1 and CDR2 sequences are SGHRS and YFSETQ. The CDR3 sequence is 14 residues long. V lost 3 bases to trimming and J lost 4 bases, with 11 bases between them. CDR3 residues: CASSSGTGGNTIYF. CDR3 sequence (DNA): TGCGCCAGCAGCTCAGGCACGGGCGGAAACACCATATATTTT. The full variable domain, with the rest looked up from reference TRBV5-1 and TRBJ1-3, is KAGVTQTPRYLIKTRGQQVTLSCSPISGHRSVSWYQQTPGQGLQFLFEYFSETQRNKGNFPGRFSGRQFSNSRSEMNVSTLELGDSALYLCASSSGTGGNTIYFGEGSWLTVV.

The rearrangement uses TRBV6-1 and TRBJ2-3; tentatively, D is TRBD2 (7 bases). Germline values: CDR1 MNHNS, CDR2 SASEGT. The CDR3 length is 15 residues. Trimming took 0 bases from V and 8 from J, leaving 15 bases between them. The CDR3 spells CASSEAGGGAGTQYF. CDR3 DNA: TGTGCCAGCAGTGAAGCGGGAGGGGGGGCCGGTACGCAGTATTTT.

The genes are TRBV5-5 and TRBJ2-7; D is ambiguous. V was pared by 2 bases and J by 0 bases, with 6 bases between. Germline-derived CDR1 and CDR2 are SGHKS and YYEKEE (reference sequence). This CDR3 region has 13 residues. This CDR3 reads CASSFGSSYEQYF. In DNA form, the CDR3 reads TGTGCCAGCAGCTTTGGTTCCTCCTACGAGCAGTACTTC. The full variable domain, rest sourced from reference TRBV5-5 and TRBJ2-7, is DAGVTQSPTHLIKTRGQQVTLRCSPISGHKSVSWYQQVLGQGPQFIFQYYEKEERGRGNFPDRFSARQFPNYSSELNVNALLLGDSALYLCASSFGSSYEQYFGPGTRLTVT.

The V gene is TRBV19, the J gene TRBJ2-7; the match to TRBD1 covers 7 bases. This CDR3 is built from 13 residues. Germline CDR1 reads LNHDA; CDR2 reads SQIVND (reference sequence). The V and J ends lost 8 bases and 6 bases, in that order; junction bases with no gene match: 10. CDR3 sequence reads: CASGRDRDGEQYF. DNA of the CDR3: TGTGCCAGTGGACGGGACAGAGATGGCGAGCAGTACTTC.

CDR3 sequence: CASRTGQGTTEAFF. The CDR3 DNA sequence: TGTGCCAGCCGCACCGGACAGGGGACCACTGAAGCTTTCTTT. The chain employs TRBV7-2 and TRBJ1-1; 9 bases are a match to TRBD1. This CDR3 is built from 14 residues. V lost 8 bases, J lost 4 bases, and 8 bases stayed unmatched. The germline CDR1 and CDR2 sequences are SGHTA and FQGNSA.

The V call is TRBV27, the J call TRBJ2-2, with D possibly being TRBD1 (6 bases). The CDR3 consists of 15 residues. Trimming took off 1 base at V and 1 base at J, with 7 bases between the two ends. Per the germline V gene, CDR1 is MNHEY and CDR2 is SMNVEV (reference sequence). The CDR3 DNA reads TGTGCCAGCAGTTTATGGGGGCTGAACACCGGGGAGCTGTTTTTT. This encodes CASSLWGLNTGELFF.

This chain connects TRBV6-5 to TRBJ1-2; D is possibly TRBD1 (6 bases). CDR1 and CDR2 from the germline V gene are MNHEY and SVGAGI. Deletions cut 5 bases from V and 6 bases from J, with 13 bases between. This CDR3 has 13 amino acids. The CDR3 reads CASSIGGADGYTF. The DNA of the CDR3 is TGTGCCAGCAGTATCGGGGGCGCGGATGGCTACACCTTC.

The V call is TRBV4-3, the J call TRBJ2-6; the D is unclear. Germline V CDR1 and CDR2: LGHNA, YSLEER. Deletions cut 0 bases from V and 4 bases from J, with 10 bases between. CDR3 length: 16 residues. The CDR3 sequence: CASSQDKGSGANVLTF. DNA for the CDR3: TGCGCCAGCAGCCAAGATAAAGGTTCCGGGGCCAACGTCCTGACTTTC.

The rearrangement links TRBV4-3 to TRBJ2-3; TRBD2 might be the D (6 bases). The CDR3 consists of 15 residues. V lost 0 bases to trimming and J lost 4 bases, with 11 bases between them. Germline assignment: CDR1 LGHNA and CDR2 YSLEER. Here the CDR3 reads CASSQEVGGADTQYF. CDR3 coding DNA: TGCGCCAGCAGCCAAGAGGTGGGAGGAGCAGATACGCAGTATTTT.

This sequence joins TRBV18 and TRBJ2-7; D is unclear. Germline values: CDR1 KGHSH, CDR2 LQKENI. V lost 2 bases and J 5 bases, leaving 4 bases between the germline ends. CDR3 length equals 11 residues. The DNA of the CDR3 is TGTGCCAGCTCACCAAAAGACGAGCAGTACTTC. Protein: CASSPKDEQYF.

The chain recombines TRBV6-5 with TRBJ2-5; D remains unclear. The CDR3 is 15 amino acids. Germline values: CDR1 MNHEY, CDR2 SVGAGI. Between the trimmed V and J ends, which lost 6 bases and 2 bases, there was a span of 16 bases. The CDR3 DNA follows: TGTGCCAGCAGCCAAGATTGGAGCGCTCAAGAGACCCAGTACTTC. Translation: CASSQDWSAQETQYF.

This clone was detected only a few times. The chain recombines TRBV7-8 with TRBJ2-5; 10 bases agree with TRBD2. CDR1 SGHVS and CDR2 FQNEAQ come from the germline V gene. The junction had 8 bases not matched to a gene; V was cut back by 0 bases and J by 4 bases. The CDR3 covers 17 residues. This CDR3 is CASSLATLAGSGETQYF. DNA of the CDR3: TGTGCCAGCAGCTTAGCAACACTAGCGGGGTCGGGAGAGACCCAGTACTTC.

The CDR3 reads CASSLRQLSYTF. As DNA, the CDR3 is TGTGCCAGCAGTTTGCGCCAGCTGAGCTACACCTTC. The V call is TRBV28, the J call TRBJ1-2; D not certain. This CDR3 contains 12 residues. The germline V and J ends were trimmed by 3 bases and 9 bases, with 11 bases remaining between them. Germline assignment: CDR1 MDHEN and CDR2 SYDVKM.

V usage is TRBV2 and J usage is TRBJ2-1, with 8 bases aligning to TRBD2. In germline, CDR1 is SNHLY, CDR2 FYNNEI. J gave up 1 base and V 5 bases, and 7 bases lay outside the gene matches. The CDR3 is 16 amino acids. The CDR3 loop is CASSRGGGPSYNEQFF. The CDR3 region has the DNA TGTGCCAGCAGTCGAGGCGGGGGGCCGTCCTACAATGAGCAGTTCTTC.

In this sample, this clone turned up once. The chain is built from TRBV9 and TRBJ1-6; 9 bases fit TRBD1. The CDR3 has 15 amino acids. The germline CDR1 and CDR2 sequences are SGDLS and YYNGEE. Germline trimming cut 4 bases from V and 6 bases from J; bases unmatched to any gene: 5. This CDR3 reads CASSTGQGGNSPLHF. The CDR3 DNA sequence: TGTGCCAGCAGCACGGGACAGGGCGGTAATTCACCCCTCCACTTT.

This chain uses TRBV28 with TRBJ1-2; D is perhaps TRBD1 (5 bases). Looked up from germline, CDR1 is MDHEN and CDR2 is SYDVKM. The CDR3 runs 15 residues. The V and J ends lost 1 base and 2 bases respectively, with 11 bases between them. CDR3: CASSLLQTDNYGYTF. The CDR3, as DNA: TGTGCCAGCAGTTTATTACAGACAGACAACTATGGCTACACCTTC.